The clone carrying this TCR beta chain was seen once. The data were obtained in a study of blood T cell repertoires in COVID-19. Study-level information: The United States, Italy and Spain supplied acute and convalescent COVID-19 samples. T cells, B-cell-depleted T cells, or PBMCs provided the cDNA or gDNA that served as material.

Germline trimming cut 3 bases from V and 2 bases from J; bases unmatched to any gene: 2. CDR1 is SGHNT, CDR2 YYREEE, per germline (reference sequence). The CDR3 is 14 amino acids. This table comes from immunoSEQ multiplex PCR, and its TCRdb copy is limited to in-frame clones, with some not included. Among under 150,000 clones, around 87% were seen once, and the ten largest hold around 16%. The source material was peripheral blood. The sequence was collected from a woman aged 45 to 65 who had recovered from COVID-19. V and J are TRBV5-4 and TRBJ2-7; 10 bases align to TRBD1. This CDR3 is CASSWDRGTYEQYF. The CDR3, as DNA: TGTGCCAGCAGCTGGGACAGGGGAACCTACGAGCAGTACTTC.